The present T cell receptor beta chain was sequenced within a study of shared clonotypes between healthy human individuals. Background on the study: Each donor's CD8 memory used one plate, CD8 naive two, each CD4 subset three.

Adult donors, all healthy and HIV-negative, had no recent acute infections or vaccinations. The protocol was immunoSEQ multiplex PCR, while the TCRdb copy is restricted to in-frame clones and leaves out a portion. The sample carries about 2 million clones, over 85% recorded once. The CDR3 runs 17 residues. The V end was cut by 0 bases, the J end by 5 bases, with 16 bases between. The germline V gene has CDR1 KGHSH and CDR2 LQKENI. V and J are TRBV18 and TRBJ2-2; tentatively, D is TRBD1 (5 bases). The source is a man between 18 and 35 years old in good health. The sequenced material came from naive CD4+ T cells sorted from blood. Subset of the sample: CD45RA+ positively selected. In DNA form, the CDR3 reads TGTGCCAGCTCACCACCGCAACTTTCCCCAGGGACCGGGGAGCTGTTTTTT. It specifies CASSPPQLSPGTGELFF.